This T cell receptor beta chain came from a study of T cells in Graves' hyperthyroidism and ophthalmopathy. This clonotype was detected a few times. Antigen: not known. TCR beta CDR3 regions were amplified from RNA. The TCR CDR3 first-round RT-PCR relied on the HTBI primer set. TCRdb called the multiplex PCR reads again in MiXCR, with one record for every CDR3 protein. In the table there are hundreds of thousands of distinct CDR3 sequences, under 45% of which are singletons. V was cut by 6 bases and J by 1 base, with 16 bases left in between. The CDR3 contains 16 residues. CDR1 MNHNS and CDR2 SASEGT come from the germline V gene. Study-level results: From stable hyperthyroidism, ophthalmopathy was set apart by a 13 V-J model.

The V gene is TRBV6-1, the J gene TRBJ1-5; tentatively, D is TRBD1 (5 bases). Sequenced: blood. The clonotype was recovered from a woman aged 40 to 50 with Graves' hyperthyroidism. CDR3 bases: TGTGCCAGCAGAGCGCAAAGGGGTCAAAGCAATCAGCCCCAGCATTTT. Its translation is CASRAQRGQSNQPQHF.